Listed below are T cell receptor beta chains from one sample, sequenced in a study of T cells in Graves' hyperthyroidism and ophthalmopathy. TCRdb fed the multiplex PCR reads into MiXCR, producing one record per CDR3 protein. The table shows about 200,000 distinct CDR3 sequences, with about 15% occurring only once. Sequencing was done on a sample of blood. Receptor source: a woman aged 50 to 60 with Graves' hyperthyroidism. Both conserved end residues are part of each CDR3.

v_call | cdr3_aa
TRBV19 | CASRDRGFGTSYTF
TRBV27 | CASSFTQGTEKLFF
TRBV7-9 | CASSHGQGGTEAFF
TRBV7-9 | CASSPPGGLSYEQFF
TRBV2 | CASRVAGGPYNEQFF
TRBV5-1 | CASSTGGAGIETQYF
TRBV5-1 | CASSLDLGPHSYNSPLHF
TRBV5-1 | CASSLASGKGGRPQENQYF
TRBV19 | CASRNDRENTEAFF
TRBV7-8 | CASSPGIAGGDTQYF
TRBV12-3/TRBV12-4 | CASRRTGGDTEAFF
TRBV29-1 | CSVAGASSYEQYF
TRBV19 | CASSIGGRGNTEAFF
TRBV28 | CASSRVTQYF
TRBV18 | CASSPFLAGEMGTYNEQFF
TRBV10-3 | CAIRATYEQYF
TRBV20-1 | CSARPYQETQYF
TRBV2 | CASRNSPGTANTEAFF
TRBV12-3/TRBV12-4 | CASRSDWQDTQYF
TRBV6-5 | CASSYLGAGGNSPLHF
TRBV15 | CATSRDMNTVYNEQFF
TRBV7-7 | CASSTRRTDEQFF
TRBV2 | CANSPGQGTYEQYF
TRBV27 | CASSLSGTGQNYGYTF
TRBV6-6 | CASSYRRDRSNYGYTF
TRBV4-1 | CASSRWGDQETQYF
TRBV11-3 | CASSQRNLKNSPLHF